This TCR beta chain was observed in a study of siplizumab effects on memory and regulatory T cells. Data came from immunoSEQ multiplex PCR; TCRdb stores just in-frame clones and leaves some out. The table records around 83,000 clones, over 80% of them present only once. Source material: CD4+ T cells sorted from blood. This clonotype originated in a human donor in good health.

CDR3 sequence reads: CASSNSGQTNTIYF. CDR3 nucleotides: TGTGCCAGCAGCAACTCGGGACAGACAAACACCATATATTTT. The chain employs TRBV14 and TRBJ1-3; 7 nucleotides match TRBD1. The CDR3 consists of 14 residues. Germline loops: CDR1 SGHDN, CDR2 FVKESK. With V trimmed by 5 bases and J by 6 bases, 7 bases remained unmatched.